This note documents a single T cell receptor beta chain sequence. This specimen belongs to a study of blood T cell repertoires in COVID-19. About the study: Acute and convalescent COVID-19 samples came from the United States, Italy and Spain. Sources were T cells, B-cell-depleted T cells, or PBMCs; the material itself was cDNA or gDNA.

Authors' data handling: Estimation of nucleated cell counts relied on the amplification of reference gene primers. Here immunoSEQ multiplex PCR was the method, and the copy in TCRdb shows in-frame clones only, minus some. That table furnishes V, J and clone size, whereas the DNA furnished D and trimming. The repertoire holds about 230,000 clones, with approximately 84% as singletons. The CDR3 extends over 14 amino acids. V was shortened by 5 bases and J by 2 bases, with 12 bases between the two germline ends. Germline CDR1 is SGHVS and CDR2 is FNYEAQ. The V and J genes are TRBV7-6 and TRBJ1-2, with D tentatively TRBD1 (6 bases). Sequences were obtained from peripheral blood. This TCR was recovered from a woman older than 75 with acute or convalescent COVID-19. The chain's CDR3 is CASSTSGANYGYTF. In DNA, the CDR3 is TGTGCCAGCAGCACCTCAGGGGCCAACTATGGCTACACCTTC.